This TCR beta chain is from a study of cytomegalovirus exposure and HLA in healthy donors. Study-level points and caveats: In vitro confirmation showed a few CMV-associated chains to be CMV antigen specific. Accounts indicate the classifier identified cytomegalovirus status with strong specificity and sensitivity.

As concerns this clone: Its antigen is as yet unknown.

In the PCR, 60 Vbeta and 13 Jbeta primers were used. Sequencing used immunoSEQ multiplex PCR; TCRdb keeps in-frame clones, though not all of them. The repertoire has under 150,000 clones, 73% of them found once; the top ten carry 1% to 1.5%. The germline V and J ends were trimmed by 2 bases and 4 bases, with 11 bases remaining between them. The germline CDR1 and CDR2 sequences are SGHDN and FVKESK. The CDR3 runs to 14 residues. The clonotype was recovered from a woman in her thirties or forties in good health and CMV-seronegative. The sequenced sample was PBMCs. J is TRBJ1-2 and V is TRBV14; the D is unclear. The DNA for the CDR3 is TGTGCCAGCAGCCAAAACTGGGGAGGCTATGGCTACACCTTC. Protein product: CASSQNWGGYGYTF. Supplemented by reference TRBV14 and TRBJ1-2, the full variable domain reads EAGVTQFPSHSVIEKGQTVTLRCDPISGHDNLYWYRRVMGKEIKFLLHFVKESKQDESGMPNNRFLAERTGGTYSTLKVQPAELEDSGVYFCASSQNWGGYGYTFGSGTRLTVV.